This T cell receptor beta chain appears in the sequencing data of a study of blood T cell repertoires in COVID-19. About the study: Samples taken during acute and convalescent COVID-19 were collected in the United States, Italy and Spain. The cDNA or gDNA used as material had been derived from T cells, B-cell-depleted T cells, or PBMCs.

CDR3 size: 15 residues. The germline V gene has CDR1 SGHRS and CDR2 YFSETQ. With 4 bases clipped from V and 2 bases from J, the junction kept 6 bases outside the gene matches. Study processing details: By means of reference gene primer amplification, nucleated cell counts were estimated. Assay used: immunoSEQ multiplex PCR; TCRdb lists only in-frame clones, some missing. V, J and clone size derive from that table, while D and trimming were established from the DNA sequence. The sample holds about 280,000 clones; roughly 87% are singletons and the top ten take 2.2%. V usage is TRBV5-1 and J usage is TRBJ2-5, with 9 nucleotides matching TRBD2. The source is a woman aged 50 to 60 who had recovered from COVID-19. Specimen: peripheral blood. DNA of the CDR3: TGCGCCAGCAGCAGGGCGGGAGGGATTCAAGAGACCCAGTACTTC. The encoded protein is CASSRAGGIQETQYF.